A single sample is the source of the 26 T cell receptor beta chains below, sequenced in a study of shared clonotypes between healthy human individuals. Sequencing used immunoSEQ multiplex PCR; TCRdb keeps in-frame clones, though not all of them. The sample yields about 1.1 million clones, around 77% seen once. The sample was memory CD4+ T cells from PBMCs. Subset: CD45RA-negative fraction. The receptor set was obtained from a young man in good health. Some clones in this sample may be carry-over from other donors' samples.

The chain recombines TRBV19 with TRBJ1-1; a weak D match, TRBD1 (5 bases). The germline V gene encodes CDR1 LNHDA and CDR2 SQIVND (reference sequence). Trimming stripped 6 bases from V and 0 bases from J, with 23 bases between. This CDR3 comprises 18 residues. The CDR3 DNA sequence: TGTGCCAGTAGCCTCCGGGACCCGGAGGTAGGGGTGAACACTGAAGCTTTCTTT. Its translation is CASSLRDPEVGVNTEAFF.

Points on this clone: The same CDR3 arises from other DNA sequences in this sample as well. The chain couples TRBV30 to TRBJ1-5; D is undetermined. The CDR3 is 13 amino acids. The germline gives CDR1 GTSNPN, CDR2 SVGIG (reference sequence). Trimming left V 0 bases short and J 4 bases short, with 7 bases between. The CDR3 coding sequence is TGTGCCTGGAGTGTAAGAGAAAATCAGCCCCAGCATTTT. It codes for CAWSVRENQPQHF.

The chain couples TRBV5-8 to TRBJ1-3; 7 nucleotides line up with TRBD1. CDR1 and CDR2 (germline): SGHTS, YDEGEE. V lost 5 bases and J lost 0; bases outside the gene matches: 8. The CDR3 consists of 16 residues. CDR3 DNA sequence: TGTGCCAGCAGAACACCGGGACAGATCTCTGGAAACACCATATATTTT. Amino acids: CASRTPGQISGNTIYF.

The gene calls are TRBV2 and TRBJ2-7, with 7 bases lining up with TRBD1. This CDR3 has 13 amino acids. The V gene's germline CDR1 is SNHLY and CDR2 FYNNEI. Trimming cost V 4 bases and J 6 bases; bases outside gene matches: 6. CDR3 in DNA: TGTGCCAGCAGTGTAACAGGGGAAAGCGAGCAGTACTTC. Protein sequence: CASSVTGESEQYF.

The chain employs TRBV11-2 and TRBJ2-7; the match to TRBD2 covers 7 bases. Trimming removed 1 base from V and 5 bases from J; junction bases left unmatched: 8. This CDR3 comprises 15 residues. Germline lookup yields CDR1 SGHAT and CDR2 FQNNGV. The CDR3 DNA sequence: TGTGCCAGCAGCTTAGCGGCGGGAGTATCCCACGAGCAGTACTTC. Translated: CASSLAAGVSHEQYF.

The rearrangement joins TRBV12-1 to TRBJ2-1; the D call in the table, TRBD2, was not verified against the DNA. TRBV12-1 is a pseudogene. CDR3 length: 17 residues. CDR3 DNA sequence: TGTGCCAGCAGTCAGCCCGGGGCTAGCGGGTACTACAATGAGCAGTTCTTC. The encoded protein is CASSQPGASGYYNEQFF.

The chain couples TRBV6-1 to TRBJ2-5, with a possible D match to TRBD2 (5 bases). There are 14 residues in the CDR3. V was shortened by 8 bases and J by 5 bases, with 18 bases between the two germline ends. Germline values: CDR1 MNHNS, CDR2 SASEGT. The CDR3 DNA reads as TGTGCCAGCGTCCTGGCGGGTGGGGAGGAGACCCAGTACTTC. Encoded protein: CASVLAGGEETQYF.

This clone was detected a few times. CDR3 sequence (DNA): TGTGCCAGCAGCCTCAGGGCCGGGGAAAACACCATATATTTT. It translates to CASSLRAGENTIYF. The chain carries TRBV7-2 and TRBJ1-3; D is possibly TRBD1 (5 bases). The germline V gene has CDR1 SGHTA and CDR2 FQGNSA. With 5 bases removed from V and 6 bases from J, the gap between germline ends came to 14 bases. The CDR3 spans 14 residues.

J is TRBJ2-2 and V is TRBV4-1; possible D gene TRBD2, 5 bases. The CDR3 covers 15 residues. CDR1 is MGHRA and CDR2 is YSYEKL in the germline V gene. V gave up 1 base and J gave up 4 bases, with 10 bases separating them. DNA for the CDR3: TGCGCCAGCAGCCAAGCTAGCAGCTTCACCGGGGAGCTGTTTTTT. Amino acids: CASSQASSFTGELFF.

The chain has TRBV27 and TRBJ2-7, with 10 nucleotides matching TRBD1. Germline-derived CDR1 and CDR2 are MNHEY and SMNVEV (reference sequence). The trim removed 5 bases at V and 3 bases at J, leaving 7 bases unmatched. The CDR3 consists of 15 residues. In DNA form, the CDR3 reads TGTGCCAGCAGTGCGGGACAGGGGCTGGTCTACGAGCAGTACTTC. Residues: CASSAGQGLVYEQYF.

Only a few counts were recorded for this clone. The genes are TRBV29-1 and TRBJ2-1; D is possibly TRBD1 (6 bases). Germline V gene lookup returns CDR1 SQVTM and CDR2 ANQGSEA. V was cut by 1 base and J by 15 bases, with 25 bases left in between. This CDR3 region has 15 residues. The chain's CDR3 is CSVEAIADSNDLPFF. The CDR3 DNA follows: TGCAGCGTTGAAGCAATTGCGGACAGCAACGATCTACCGTTCTTC.

This clone appeared a single time. Different DNA sequences within this sample yield the same CDR3. The genes are TRBV7-9 and TRBJ1-4; D unresolved. The CDR3 totals 15 residues. Germline lookup yields CDR1 SEHNR and CDR2 FQNEAQ (reference sequence). Between the trimmed V and J ends, which lost 3 bases and 0 bases, there was a span of 8 bases. The CDR3, as DNA: TGTGCCAGCAGCTTGCTGGGTACAACTAATGAAAAACTGTTTTTT. Its translation: CASSLLGTTNEKLFF.

This clone showed up just a few times. The CDR3 nucleotides are TGTGCCAGCAGTTTATGGGTCAGGGGTGGCAATCAGCCCCAGCATTTT. Its translation: CASSLWVRGGNQPQHF. The rearrangement uses TRBV28 and TRBJ1-5, with D perhaps matching TRBD1 (6 bases). The CDR3 is made up of 16 amino acids. V lost 0 bases and J lost 2, with 11 bases in between. Germline assignment: CDR1 MDHEN and CDR2 SYDVKM.

The V call is TRBV7-3, the J call TRBJ2-3; D is possibly TRBD2 (6 bases). Germline V gives CDR1 SGHTA, CDR2 FQGTGA. The ends were cut back, 5 bases at V and 3 bases at J, with 9 bases in the middle. The CDR3 spans 13 residues. The CDR3 protein is CASSQEGTDTQYF. The DNA of the CDR3 is TGTGCCAGCAGCCAGGAGGGAACAGATACGCAGTATTTT.

This clone was counted a few times. The rearrangement links TRBV5-1 to TRBJ2-2; unclear D gene. Germline V gene sequence: CDR1 SGHRS, CDR2 YFSETQ. The CDR3 loop spans 16 amino acids. Trimming took off 3 bases at V and 0 bases at J, with 12 bases between the two ends. CDR3 amino acids: CASSYRAASNTGELFF. In nucleotides, the CDR3 is TGCGCCAGCAGCTATAGGGCAGCCTCGAACACCGGGGAGCTGTTTTTT.

This clone was observed a few times. This rearrangement joins TRBV7-8 to TRBJ2-7; D is uncertain. Trimming stripped 5 bases from V and 2 bases from J, with 13 bases between. CDR3 length: 14 amino acids. The germline V gene encodes CDR1 SGHVS and CDR2 FQNEAQ. The CDR3 DNA reads as TGTGCCAGCAGCCCGCGATCTAGAACCTACGAGCAGTACTTC. This gives the protein CASSPRSRTYEQYF. The variable domain in full, with the rest retrieved from reference TRBV7-8 and TRBJ2-7, is GAGVSQSPRYKVAKRGQDVALRCDPISGHVSLFWYQQALGQGPEFLTYFQNEAQLDKSGLPSDRFFAERPEGSVSTLKIQRTQQEDSAVYLCASSPRSRTYEQYFGPGTRLTVT.

CDR3: CASKAWADTGELFF. CDR3 DNA sequence: TGTGCCAGCAAGGCCTGGGCGGACACCGGGGAGCTGTTTTTT. This chain links TRBV2 with TRBJ2-2; D is uncertain. Germline-derived CDR1 and CDR2 are SNHLY and FYNNEI. The CDR3 contains 14 residues. V was clipped by 7 bases and J by 3 bases, with 12 bases between them.

Details on this clone: Other DNA variants within this sample encode the same CDR3. The chain joins TRBV5-1 to TRBJ1-1; no definite D call. Trimming stripped 2 bases from V and 2 bases from J, with 4 bases between. CDR3 length equals 12 residues. The V gene's germline CDR1 is SGHRS and CDR2 YFSETQ. The CDR3 DNA is TGCGCCAGCAGCTTTAGTAACACTGAAGCTTTCTTT. It codes for CASSFSNTEAFF. Full variable domain (outside the CDR3, taken from reference TRBV5-1 and TRBJ1-1): KAGVTQTPRYLIKTRGQQVTLSCSPISGHRSVSWYQQTPGQGLQFLFEYFSETQRNKGNFPGRFSGRQFSNSRSEMNVSTLELGDSALYLCASSFSNTEAFFGQGTRLTVV.

This sequence joins TRBV29-1 and TRBJ2-7, with 8 bases identical to TRBD2. The CDR3 totals 14 residues. Germline CDR1 is SQVTM and CDR2 is ANQGSEA. V was clipped by 2 bases and J by 6 bases; unmatched bases: 9. The CDR3 reads CSVEQAGVGSEQYF. The CDR3 DNA sequence: TGCAGCGTTGAACAAGCGGGAGTAGGGTCCGAGCAGTACTTC.

The chain combines TRBV7-9 with TRBJ1-3, with unresolved D. CDR3 length: 13 amino acids. CDR1 is SEHNR and CDR2 is FQNEAQ in the germline V gene (reference sequence). The V gene lost 5 bases and the J gene lost 5 bases, with 10 bases spanning the gap. The chain's CDR3 is CASSPSGRNTIYF. The CDR3 coding sequence is TGTGCCAGCAGCCCTAGCGGCCGAAACACCATATATTTT.

The genes are TRBV5-1 and TRBJ2-6, with 8 bases identical to TRBD1. The CDR3 covers 15 residues. Germline trimming cut 4 bases from V and 3 bases from J; bases unmatched to any gene: 3. Germline V gene lookup returns CDR1 SGHRS and CDR2 YFSETQ. The CDR3 sequence is CASSRDRGGANVLTF. DNA of the CDR3: TGCGCCAGCAGCCGTGACAGGGGTGGGGCCAACGTCCTGACTTTC. Complete variable domain (other parts from reference TRBV5-1 and TRBJ2-6): KAGVTQTPRYLIKTRGQQVTLSCSPISGHRSVSWYQQTPGQGLQFLFEYFSETQRNKGNFPGRFSGRQFSNSRSEMNVSTLELGDSALYLCASSRDRGGANVLTFGAGSRLTVL.

This chain uses TRBV18 with TRBJ2-7; TRBD2 agrees at 10 bases. Germline V gene lookup returns CDR1 KGHSH and CDR2 LQKENI. J gave up 6 bases and V 2 bases, and 7 bases lay outside the gene matches. This CDR3 is built from 15 residues. The CDR3 bases are TGTGCCAGCTCACCAAGGCTAGCGGGAGAGGGCGAGCAGTACTTC. It translates to CASSPRLAGEGEQYF.

Note on this clone: Within the sample, other DNA sequences also encode this same CDR3. The chain combines TRBV2 with TRBJ2-6; no firm D call. This CDR3 is built from 12 residues. Germline CDR1 SNHLY, CDR2 FYNNEI. V was trimmed by 6 bases and J by 4 bases, leaving 4 bases between them. The CDR3 sequence is CASSVGANVLTF. CDR3 nucleotides: TGTGCCAGCAGCGTGGGGGCCAACGTCCTGACTTTC.

The table lists this clone with many counts. The V gene is TRBV5-6, the J gene TRBJ1-2; TRBD1 might be the D (5 bases). The CDR3 totals 14 residues. Germline V gene sequence: CDR1 SGHDT, CDR2 YYEEEE. V lost 4 bases, J lost 4 bases, and 14 bases lay in between. As DNA, the CDR3 is TGTGCCAGCAGCCAAGCCCAGGGCTTCTATGGCTACACCTTC. Its protein is CASSQAQGFYGYTF.

The chain couples TRBV7-9 to TRBJ2-7; 7 bases are a match to TRBD1. This CDR3 has 12 residues. The junction had 6 bases not matched to a gene; V was cut back by 4 bases and J by 9 bases. CDR1 and CDR2 (germline): SEHNR, FQNEAQ (reference sequence). The CDR3 here is CASSSTTGVQYF. The DNA for the CDR3 is TGTGCCAGCAGCTCCACAACAGGGGTGCAGTACTTC. The full variable domain, rest sourced from reference TRBV7-9 and TRBJ2-7, is DTGVSQNPRHKITKRGQNVTFRCDPISEHNRLYWYRQTLGQGPEFLTYFQNEAQLEKSRLLSDRFSAERPKGSFSTLEIQRTEQGDSAMYLCASSSTTGVQYFGPGTRLTVT.

This chain links TRBV28 with TRBJ1-4; D remains unclear. The germline V gene has CDR1 MDHEN and CDR2 SYDVKM. The V end was cut by 2 bases, the J end by 7 bases, with 14 bases between. This CDR3 has 15 residues. The CDR3 region is CASSLAGAVSEKLFF. CDR3 sequence (DNA): TGTGCCAGCAGTTTAGCGGGAGCTGTAAGTGAAAAACTGTTTTTT.